These 2 T cell receptor beta chains were sequenced from one sample in a study of T-cell reconstitution after alpha-beta-depleted transplantation in children. TCRbeta library preparation incorporated unique molecular identifiers. Using its own MiXCR run on the PCR reads, TCRdb lists one record per CDR3 protein. The sample has 250,000 to 300,000 distinct CDR3 sequences, approximately 9.6% seen once. The input for sequencing was PBMCs from the stem cell graft donor, taken from the stem cell graft. The source is a human donor who donated a stem cell graft to a child with SCID.

The rearrangement links TRBV6-1 to TRBJ2-5, with D tentatively TRBD1 (6 bases). CDR3 length: 14 residues. Germline-derived CDR1 and CDR2 are MNHNS and SASEGT. CDR3 DNA: TGTGTCACCAGTGGACAGTACACCCAAGAGACCCAGTACTTC. This translates into CVTSGQYTQETQYF.

This rearrangement joins TRBV7-9 to TRBJ2-7, with 9 bases aligning to TRBD1. The CDR3 consists of 16 residues. Per germline, CDR1 SEHNR and CDR2 FQNEAQ (reference sequence). Trimming cost V 5 bases and J 2 bases; bases outside gene matches: 10. The CDR3 bases are TGTGCCAGCAGCCCGGGGGGACAGGGTGCGCCCTACGAGCAGTACTTC. It specifies CASSPGGQGAPYEQYF.